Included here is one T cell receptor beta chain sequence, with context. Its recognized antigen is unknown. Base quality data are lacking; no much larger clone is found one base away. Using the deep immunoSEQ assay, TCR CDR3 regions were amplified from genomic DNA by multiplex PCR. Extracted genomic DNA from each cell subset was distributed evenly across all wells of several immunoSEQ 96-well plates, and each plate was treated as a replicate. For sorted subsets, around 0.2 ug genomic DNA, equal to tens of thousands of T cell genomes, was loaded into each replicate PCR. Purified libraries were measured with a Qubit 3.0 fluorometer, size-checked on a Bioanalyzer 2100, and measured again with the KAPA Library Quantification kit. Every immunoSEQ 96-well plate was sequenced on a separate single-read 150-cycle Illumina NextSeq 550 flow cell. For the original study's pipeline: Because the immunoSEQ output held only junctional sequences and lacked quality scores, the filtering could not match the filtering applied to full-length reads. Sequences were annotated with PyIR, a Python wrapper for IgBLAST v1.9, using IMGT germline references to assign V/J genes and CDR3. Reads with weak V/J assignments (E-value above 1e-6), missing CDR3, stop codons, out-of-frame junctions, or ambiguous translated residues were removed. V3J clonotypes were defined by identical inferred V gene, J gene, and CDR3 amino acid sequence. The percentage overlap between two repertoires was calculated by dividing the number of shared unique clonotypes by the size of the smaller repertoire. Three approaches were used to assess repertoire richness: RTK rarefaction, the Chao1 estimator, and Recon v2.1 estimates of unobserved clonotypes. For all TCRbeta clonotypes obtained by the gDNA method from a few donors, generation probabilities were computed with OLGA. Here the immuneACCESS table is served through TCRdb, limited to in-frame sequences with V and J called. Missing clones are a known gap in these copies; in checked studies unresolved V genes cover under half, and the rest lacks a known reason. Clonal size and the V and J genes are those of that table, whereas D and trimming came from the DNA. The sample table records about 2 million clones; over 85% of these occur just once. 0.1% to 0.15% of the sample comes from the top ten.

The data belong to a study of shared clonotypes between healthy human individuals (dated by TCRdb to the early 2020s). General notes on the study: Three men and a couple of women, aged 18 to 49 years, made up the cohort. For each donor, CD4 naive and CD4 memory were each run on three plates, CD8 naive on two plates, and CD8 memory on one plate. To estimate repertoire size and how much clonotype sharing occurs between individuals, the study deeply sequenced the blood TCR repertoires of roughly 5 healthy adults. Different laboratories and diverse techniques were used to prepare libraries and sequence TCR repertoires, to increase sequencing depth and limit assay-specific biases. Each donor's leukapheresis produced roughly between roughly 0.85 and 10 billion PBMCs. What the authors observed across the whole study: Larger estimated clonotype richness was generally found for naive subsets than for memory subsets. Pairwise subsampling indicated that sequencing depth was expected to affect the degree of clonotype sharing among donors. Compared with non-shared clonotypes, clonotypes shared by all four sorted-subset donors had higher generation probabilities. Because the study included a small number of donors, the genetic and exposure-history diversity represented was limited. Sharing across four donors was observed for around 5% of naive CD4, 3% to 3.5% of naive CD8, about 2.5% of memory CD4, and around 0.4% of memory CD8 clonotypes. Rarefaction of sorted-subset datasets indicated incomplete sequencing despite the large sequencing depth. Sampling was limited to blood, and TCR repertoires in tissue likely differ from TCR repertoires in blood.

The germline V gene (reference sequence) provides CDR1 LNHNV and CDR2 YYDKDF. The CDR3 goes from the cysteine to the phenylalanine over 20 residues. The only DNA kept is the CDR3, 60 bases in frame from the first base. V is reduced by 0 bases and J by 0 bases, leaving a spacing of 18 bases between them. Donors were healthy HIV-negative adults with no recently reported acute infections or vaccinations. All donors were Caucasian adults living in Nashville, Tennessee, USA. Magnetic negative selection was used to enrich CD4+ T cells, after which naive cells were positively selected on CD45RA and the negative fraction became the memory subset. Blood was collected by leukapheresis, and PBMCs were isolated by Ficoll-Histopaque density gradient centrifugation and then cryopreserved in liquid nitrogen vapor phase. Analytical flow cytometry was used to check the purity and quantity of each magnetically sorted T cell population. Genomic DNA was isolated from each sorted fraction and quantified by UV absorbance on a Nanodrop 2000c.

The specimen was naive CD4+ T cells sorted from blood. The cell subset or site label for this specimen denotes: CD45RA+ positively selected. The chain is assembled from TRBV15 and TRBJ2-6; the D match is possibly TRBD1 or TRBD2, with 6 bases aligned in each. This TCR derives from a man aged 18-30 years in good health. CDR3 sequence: CATSRDDFPGAASGANVLTF. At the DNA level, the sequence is TGTGCCACCAGCAGAGATGATTTTCCGGGGGCGGCCTCTGGGGCCAACGTCCTGACTTTC. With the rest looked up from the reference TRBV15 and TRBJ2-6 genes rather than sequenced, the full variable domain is DAMVIQNPRYQVTQFGKPVTLSCSQTLNHNVMYWYQQKSSQAPKLLFHYYDKDFNNEADTPDNFQSRRPNTSFCFLDIRSPGLGDTAMYLCATSRDDFPGAASGANVLTFGAGSRLTVL.